The sequence of this T cell receptor beta chain was determined in a study of CD8+CD57+ T cells in acquired aplastic anemia. This CDR3 has 18 amino acids. CDR1 SGDLS and CDR2 YYNGEE come from the germline V gene. The ends lost 4 bases at V and 9 bases at J; junction bases unmatched: 19. Genomic DNA constituted the template upon which TCR beta VDJ and CDR3 profiling was performed. TCRdb recomputed calls from the reads with MiXCR, one row per CDR3 protein. This table has fewer than 250,000 distinct CDR3 sequences, approximately 45% appearing once. Points on this clonotype: Antigen: not known.

It was patients with CD8+CD57+ cell expansion by flow cytometry who were chosen for sequencing. All patients were therapy-naive when blood was sampled. Whole-study findings and limits: Patients and controls shared twenty-nine CD8+ CDR3 sequences.

This sequence joins TRBV9 and TRBJ1-6, with 7 nucleotides matching TRBD1. The TCR was taken from a human donor with aplastic anemia. The specimen was sorted CD4+, CD8+, or CD8+CD57+ T cells (not recorded which) from PBMCs. CDR3 loop: CASSPPRQGSLEISPLHF. In DNA, the CDR3 is TGTGCCAGCAGCCCCCCCCGACAGGGTTCACTAGAAATTTCACCCCTCCACTTT.